These 24 T cell receptor beta chains share one sample of origin, sequenced in a study of blood T cell repertoires in COVID-19. TCRdb's copy holds only in-frame clones and misses some; the assay was immunoSEQ multiplex PCR. The sample carries 150,000 to 200,000 clones, under 90% recorded once. Sequenced material: peripheral blood. These receptors all come from an elderly woman with acute or convalescent COVID-19.

V and J are TRBV10-3 and TRBJ1-1; 10 bases map to TRBD1. The germline gives CDR1 ENHRY, CDR2 SYGVKD. Losses at the gene ends were 6 bases for V and 14 bases for J; bases not matched to a gene: 15. This CDR3 has 14 amino acids. The CDR3 DNA reads TGTGCCATCAGGCCTGGAGACAGGGGGCCGAACGTGTTCTTT. This sequence encodes CAIRPGDRGPNVFF.

The chain joins TRBV30 to TRBJ2-1, with D maybe TRBD1 (5 bases). There are 13 residues in the CDR3. From germline, CDR1 is GTSNPN and CDR2 SVGIG (reference sequence). V lost 4 bases and J 4 bases, leaving 11 bases between the germline ends. Written as DNA, the CDR3 is TGTGCCTGGACCCCGACAGCTTACAATGAGCAGTTCTTC. Protein sequence: CAWTPTAYNEQFF.

This rearrangement joins TRBV5-1 to TRBJ1-5, with unresolved D. Germline loops: CDR1 SGHRS, CDR2 YFSETQ. The V end was cut by 0 bases, the J end by 0 bases, with 7 bases between. CDR3 size: 15 residues. DNA of the CDR3: TGCGCCAGCAGCTTGGATCCGTATAGCAATCAGCCCCAGCATTTT. Its protein is CASSLDPYSNQPQHF. Full variable domain (remainder filled in from reference TRBV5-1 and TRBJ1-5): KAGVTQTPRYLIKTRGQQVTLSCSPISGHRSVSWYQQTPGQGLQFLFEYFSETQRNKGNFPGRFSGRQFSNSRSEMNVSTLELGDSALYLCASSLDPYSNQPQHFGDGTRLSIL.

The gene calls are TRBV27 and TRBJ2-6, with TRBD1 matching over 7 bases. V lost 2 bases to trimming and J lost 0 bases; unmatched junction nucleotides: 7. Per the germline V gene, CDR1 is MNHEY and CDR2 is SMNVEV (reference sequence). This CDR3 spans 18 amino acids. CDR3 region: CASSLIGTVFSGANVLTF. In DNA, the CDR3 is TGTGCCAGCAGTTTAATCGGGACAGTCTTCTCTGGGGCCAACGTCCTGACTTTC.

The V and J genes are TRBV10-3 and TRBJ2-3, with a tentative D call TRBD2 (5 bases). CDR1 is ENHRY and CDR2 is SYGVKD in the germline V gene. This CDR3 is built from 16 residues. Trimming stripped 0 bases from V and 1 base from J, with 11 bases between. The CDR3 region has the DNA TGTGCCATCAGTGAGTCCGACTATCTTCGCACAGATACGCAGTATTTT. Translating gives CAISESDYLRTDTQYF.

This chain uses TRBV15 with TRBJ2-7; 10 bases map to TRBD1. CDR1 is LNHNV and CDR2 is YYDKDF in the germline V gene (reference sequence). This CDR3 contains 14 residues. Trimming at V came to 3 bases and at J to 5 bases, leaving 4 bases not matched to a gene. Here the CDR3 DNA reads TGTGCCACCAGCAGGGACAGGGGGACCCACGAGCAGTACTTC. Amino acids: CATSRDRGTHEQYF.

This sequence joins TRBV6-1 and TRBJ1-5; D unclear. CDR1 and CDR2 (germline): MNHNS, SASEGT. CDR3 size: 16 residues. The V end was cut by 3 bases, the J end by 0 bases, with 12 bases between. CDR3: CASSESRVRSNQPQHF. DNA of the CDR3: TGTGCCAGCAGTGAGTCGAGGGTGCGTAGCAATCAGCCCCAGCATTTT.

The chain links TRBV29-1 to TRBJ2-2; tentatively, D is TRBD1 (5 bases). CDR1 and CDR2 (germline): SQVTM, ANQGSEA. CDR3 length: 14 residues. Trimming left V 6 bases short and J 3 bases short, with 14 bases between. The CDR3 DNA reads as TGCAGCGTCTCCTATGGGGCCTACACCGGGGAGCTGTTTTTT. The encoded protein is CSVSYGAYTGELFF.

The V call is TRBV4-2, the J call TRBJ2-5; TRBD2 aligns across 9 bases. The CDR3 runs 18 residues. Germline assignment: CDR1 LGHNA and CDR2 YNFKEQ. J gave up 2 bases and V 0 bases, and 10 bases lay outside the gene matches. CDR3 bases: TGTGCCAGCAGCCAAGATCCTCTAGCGGGGACCTTACAAGAGACCCAGTACTTC. This translates into CASSQDPLAGTLQETQYF.

In its sample, this clone was seen a few times. The J gene is TRBJ1-2, the V gene TRBV5-1; D is ambiguous. Trimming cost V 0 bases and J 5 bases, with 14 bases left between them. CDR3 length: 15 residues. Germline V gene sequence: CDR1 SGHRS, CDR2 YFSETQ. CDR3 nucleotide sequence: TGCGCCAGCAGCTTGGACACCTCCCCTGCTTATGGCTACACCTTC. Translating gives CASSLDTSPAYGYTF.

This clone was counted a few times. For the CDR3, the DNA is TGTGCCAGTAGTATTCAGGCAGGGTCAACGTCTGAGCAGTACTTC. It is translated as CASSIQAGSTSEQYF. The chain links TRBV19 to TRBJ2-7, with D possibly being TRBD1 (5 bases). With 3 bases removed from V and 7 bases from J, the gap between germline ends came to 19 bases. This CDR3 has 15 residues. The germline V gene encodes CDR1 LNHDA and CDR2 SQIVND (reference sequence).

This chain connects TRBV24-1 to TRBJ2-1; 13 bases match TRBD2. This CDR3 comprises 16 residues. V was clipped by 4 bases and J by 4 bases; unmatched bases: 3. The germline V gene has CDR1 KGHDR and CDR2 SFDVKD. CDR3 sequence reads: CATSDPGLAGYNEQFF. The DNA for the CDR3 is TGTGCCACCAGTGACCCGGGACTAGCGGGGTACAATGAGCAGTTCTTC.

This chain uses TRBV5-8 with TRBJ1-1; TRBD1 matches 8 bases. V gave up 2 bases and J gave up 4 bases; unmatched junction bases: 4. CDR1 SGHTS and CDR2 YDEGEE come from the germline V gene. The length of the CDR3 is 14 residues. For the CDR3, the DNA is TGTGCCAGCAGCTTACAGGGGGGGGTCACTGAAGCTTTCTTT. Its protein is CASSLQGGVTEAFF.

J is TRBJ1-5 and V is TRBV19; D call uncertain. Looked up from germline, CDR1 is LNHDA and CDR2 is SQIVND (reference sequence). With 6 bases removed from V and 2 bases from J, the gap between germline ends came to 11 bases. This CDR3 has 14 residues. The CDR3 DNA reads as TGTGCCAGTAGCCCGGCGGCAGGCAATCAGCCCCAGCATTTT. Translating gives CASSPAAGNQPQHF.

The chain couples TRBV5-8 to TRBJ2-1, with D perhaps TRBD1 (5 bases). This CDR3 is 15 amino acids long. Trimming cost V 2 bases and J 2 bases, with 11 bases left between them. Germline V gene data show CDR1 as SGHTS and CDR2 as YDEGEE. CDR3 amino acids: CASSFGAAPYNEQFF. The CDR3 DNA sequence: TGTGCCAGCAGCTTTGGGGCCGCTCCCTACAATGAGCAGTTCTTC.

The chain joins TRBV5-1 to TRBJ1-2; the D gene is possibly TRBD1 (5 bases). Trimming shortened V by 4 bases and J by 1 base, and 11 bases separated the two germline ends. Germline V lookup: CDR1 SGHRS, CDR2 YFSETQ. The CDR3 runs to 14 residues. The CDR3 protein is CASSPGGVNYGYTF. In nucleotides, the CDR3 is TGCGCCAGCAGCCCGGGGGGAGTTAACTATGGCTACACCTTC.

The gene calls are TRBV19 and TRBJ1-6, with 12 bases identical to TRBD1. The germline V gene encodes CDR1 LNHDA and CDR2 SQIVND (reference sequence). The CDR3 has 16 amino acids. The junction had 11 bases not matched to a gene; V was cut back by 8 bases and J by 9 bases. The CDR3 is CASSGTGGFKGSPLHF. In nucleotides, the CDR3 is TGTGCCAGTTCCGGGACAGGGGGCTTCAAGGGTTCACCCCTCCACTTT. Full variable domain (rest looked up from reference TRBV19 and TRBJ1-6): DGGITQSPKYLFRKEGQNVTLSCEQNLNHDAMYWYRQDPGQGLRLIYYSQIVNDFQKGDIAEGYSVSREKKESFPLTVTSAQKNPTAFYLCASSGTGGFKGSPLHFGNGTRLTVT.

The V gene is TRBV3-1 (or the pseudogene TRBV3-2), the J gene TRBJ2-1, with a possible D match to TRBD2 (6 bases). Per germline, CDR1 LGHDT and CDR2 YNNKEL (reference sequence). The CDR3 spans 13 residues. Trimming pared 6 bases from V and 8 bases from J, leaving 14 bases between. CDR3 sequence (DNA): TGTGCCAGCAGACCCGCGGGGAGCGATGAGCAGTTCTTC. This sequence encodes CASRPAGSDEQFF.

The chain combines TRBV5-8 with TRBJ1-2; TRBD1 might be the D (6 bases). The CDR3 is 15 residues long. CDR1 and CDR2 from the germline V gene are SGHTS and YDEGEE. V was pared by 4 bases and J by 5 bases, with 18 bases between. DNA of the CDR3: TGTGCCAGCAGCCCACGATCGGGCAGGGGATATGGCTACACCTTC. This encodes CASSPRSGRGYGYTF.

This clone was picked up a small number of times. The chain couples TRBV6-5 to TRBJ2-3; D gene ambiguous. This CDR3 has 12 amino acids. Trimming shortened V by 11 bases and J by 5 bases, and 14 bases separated the two germline ends. Germline V gives CDR1 MNHEY, CDR2 SVGAGI. CDR3 sequence (DNA): TGTGCCGCTCGCAGGTCCTTAGATACGCAGTATTTT. Protein: CAARRSLDTQYF.

V and J are TRBV29-1 and TRBJ2-1; 8 bases line up with TRBD1. The CDR3 totals 11 residues. With 5 bases clipped from V and 6 bases from J, the junction kept 0 bases outside the gene matches. Germline V gene sequence: CDR1 SQVTM, CDR2 ANQGSEA. The DNA of the CDR3 is TGCAGCGTTACAGGGGGCAATGAGCAGTTCTTC. Residues: CSVTGGNEQFF.

The rearrangement links TRBV7-6 to TRBJ2-7; TRBD2 matches 16 bases. After removal of 3 bases from V and 4 bases from J, the junction contained 3 bases not matched to a gene. This CDR3 has 16 amino acids. CDR1 and CDR2 (germline): SGHVS, FNYEAQ. CDR3 residues: CASSFGTSGGAYEQYF. CDR3 nucleotides: TGTGCCAGCAGCTTTGGGACTAGCGGGGGGGCTTACGAGCAGTACTTC.

This CDR3 is CASSFTAGGQNSPLHF. As DNA, the CDR3 is TGCGCCAGCAGCTTCACCGCAGGGGGCCAGAATTCACCCCTCCACTTT. This chain connects TRBV5-1 to TRBJ1-6; 8 nucleotides agree with TRBD1. CDR1 is SGHRS and CDR2 is YFSETQ in the germline V gene. V dropped 2 bases and J dropped 7; count of bases not matched to a gene: 8. This CDR3 region has 16 residues.

Notes on this clone: A read error may produce the germline difference seen at one junction end. Distinct nucleotide sequences in the sample also encode this CDR3. Written as DNA, the CDR3 is TGTGCCAGCAAAGCGGGAGAGGAAGAGACTCAGTACTTC. It specifies CASKAGEEETQYF. The chain is built from TRBV7-9 and TRBJ2-5, with 8 bases identical to TRBD2. CDR1 and CDR2 from the germline V gene are SEHNR and FQNEAQ (reference sequence). The CDR3 totals 13 residues.